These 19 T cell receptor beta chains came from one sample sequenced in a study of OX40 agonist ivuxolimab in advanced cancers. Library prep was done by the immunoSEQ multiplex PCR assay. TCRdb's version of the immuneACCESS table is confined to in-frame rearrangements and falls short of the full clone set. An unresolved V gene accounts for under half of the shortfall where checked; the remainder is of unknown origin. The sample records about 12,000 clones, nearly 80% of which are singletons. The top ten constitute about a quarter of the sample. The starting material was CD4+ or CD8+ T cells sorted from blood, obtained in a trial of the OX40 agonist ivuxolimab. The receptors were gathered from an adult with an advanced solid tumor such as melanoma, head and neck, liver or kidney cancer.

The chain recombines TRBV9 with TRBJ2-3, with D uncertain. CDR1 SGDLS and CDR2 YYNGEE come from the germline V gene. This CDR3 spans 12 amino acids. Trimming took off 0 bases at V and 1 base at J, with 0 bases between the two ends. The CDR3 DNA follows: TGTGCCAGCAGCGTAGGCACAGATACGCAGTATTTT. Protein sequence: CASSVGTDTQYF.

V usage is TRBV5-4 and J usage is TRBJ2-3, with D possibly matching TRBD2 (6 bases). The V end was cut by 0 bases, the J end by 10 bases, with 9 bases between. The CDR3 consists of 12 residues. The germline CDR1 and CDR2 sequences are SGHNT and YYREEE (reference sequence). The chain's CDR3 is CASSLDRLAQYF. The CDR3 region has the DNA TGTGCCAGCAGCTTGGATAGACTAGCGCAGTATTTT.

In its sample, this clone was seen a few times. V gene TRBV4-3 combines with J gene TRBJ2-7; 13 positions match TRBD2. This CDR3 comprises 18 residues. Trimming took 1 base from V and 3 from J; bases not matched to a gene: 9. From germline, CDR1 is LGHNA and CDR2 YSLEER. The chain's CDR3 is CASSQGIYGTSGIYEQYF. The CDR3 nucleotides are TGCGCCAGCAGCCAAGGAATTTACGGGACTAGCGGGATCTACGAGCAGTACTTC.

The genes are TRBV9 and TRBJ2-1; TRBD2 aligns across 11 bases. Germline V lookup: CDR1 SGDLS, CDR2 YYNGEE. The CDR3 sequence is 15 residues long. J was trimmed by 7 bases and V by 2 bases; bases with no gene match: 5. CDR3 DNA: TGTGCCAGCAGCGTGACTAGCGGGACAGGAAATGAGCAGTTCTTC. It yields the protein CASSVTSGTGNEQFF.

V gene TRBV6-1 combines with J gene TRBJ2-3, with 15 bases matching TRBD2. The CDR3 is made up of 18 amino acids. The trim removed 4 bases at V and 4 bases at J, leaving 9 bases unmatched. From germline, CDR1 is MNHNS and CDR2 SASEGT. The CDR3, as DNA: TGTGCCAGCAGTGCAGGACTAGCGGGAGGGCGGAGGGCAGATACGCAGTATTTT. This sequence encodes CASSAGLAGGRRADTQYF.

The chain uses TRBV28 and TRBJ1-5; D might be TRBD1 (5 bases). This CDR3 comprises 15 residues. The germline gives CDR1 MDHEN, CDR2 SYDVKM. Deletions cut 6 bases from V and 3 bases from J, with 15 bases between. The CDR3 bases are TGTGCCAGCAGGTGGGTGGCAGGGAACAATCAGCCCCAGCATTTT. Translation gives CASRWVAGNNQPQHF.

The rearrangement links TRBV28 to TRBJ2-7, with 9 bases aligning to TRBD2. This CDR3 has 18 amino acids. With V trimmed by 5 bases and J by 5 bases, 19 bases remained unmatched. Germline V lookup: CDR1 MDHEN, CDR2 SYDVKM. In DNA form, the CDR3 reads TGTGCCAGCAGTACGCCCCTGATTAGTAGCGGGAGAACTGACGAGCAGTACTTC. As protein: CASSTPLISSGRTDEQYF.

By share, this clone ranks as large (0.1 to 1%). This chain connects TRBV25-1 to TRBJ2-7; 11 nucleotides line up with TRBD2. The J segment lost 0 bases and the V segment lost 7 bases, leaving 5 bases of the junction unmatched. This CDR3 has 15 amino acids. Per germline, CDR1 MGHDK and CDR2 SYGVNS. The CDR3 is CASMGLADASYEQYF. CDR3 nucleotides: TGTGCCAGCATGGGACTAGCGGATGCCTCCTACGAGCAGTACTTC.

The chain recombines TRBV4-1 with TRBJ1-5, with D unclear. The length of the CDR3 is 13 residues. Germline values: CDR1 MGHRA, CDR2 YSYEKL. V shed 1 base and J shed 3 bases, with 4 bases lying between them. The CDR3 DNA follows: TGCGCCAGCAGCCAAGGCCTCAATCAGCCCCAGCATTTT. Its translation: CASSQGLNQPQHF.

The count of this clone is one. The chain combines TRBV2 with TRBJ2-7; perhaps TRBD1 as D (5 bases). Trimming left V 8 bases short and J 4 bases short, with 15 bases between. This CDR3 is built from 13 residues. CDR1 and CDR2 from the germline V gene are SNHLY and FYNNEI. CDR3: CASQEAGIYEQYF. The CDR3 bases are TGTGCCAGCCAAGAGGCAGGGATTTACGAGCAGTACTTC. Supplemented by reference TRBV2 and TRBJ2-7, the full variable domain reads EPEVTQTPSHQVTQMGQEVILRCVPISNHLYFYWYRQILGQKVEFLVSFYNNEISEKSEIFDDQFSVERPDGSNFTLKIRSTKLEDSAMYFCASQEAGIYEQYFGPGTRLTVT.

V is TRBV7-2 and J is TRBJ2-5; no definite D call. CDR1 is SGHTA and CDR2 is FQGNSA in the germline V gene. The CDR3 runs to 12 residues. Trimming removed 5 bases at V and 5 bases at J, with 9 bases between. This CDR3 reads CASSPRPETQYF. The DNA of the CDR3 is TGTGCCAGCAGCCCGCGTCCGGAGACCCAGTACTTC.

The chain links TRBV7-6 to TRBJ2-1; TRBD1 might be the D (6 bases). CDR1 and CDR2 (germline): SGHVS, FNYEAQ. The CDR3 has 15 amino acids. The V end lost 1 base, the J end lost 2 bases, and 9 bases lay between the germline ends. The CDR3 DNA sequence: TGTGCCAGCAGCTTAGGGGCAGGGGCCTACAATGAGCAGTTCTTC. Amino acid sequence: CASSLGAGAYNEQFF.

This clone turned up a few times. The CDR3 is CASSQDRAGWYGYTF. In DNA, the CDR3 is TGCGCCAGCAGCCAAGATAGGGCAGGGTGGTATGGCTACACCTTC. This chain joins TRBV4-3 and TRBJ1-2, with a possible D match to TRBD1 (5 bases). The CDR3 has 15 residues. Trimming cost V 0 bases and J 5 bases, with 13 bases left between them. Germline V gene lookup returns CDR1 LGHNA and CDR2 YSLEER.

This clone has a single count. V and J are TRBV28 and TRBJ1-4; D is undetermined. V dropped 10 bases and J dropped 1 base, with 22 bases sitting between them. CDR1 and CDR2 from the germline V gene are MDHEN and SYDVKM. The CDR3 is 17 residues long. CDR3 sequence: CATETRWWTGTNEKLFF. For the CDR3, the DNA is TGTGCCACCGAGACGAGGTGGTGGACGGGAACTAATGAAAAACTGTTTTTT.

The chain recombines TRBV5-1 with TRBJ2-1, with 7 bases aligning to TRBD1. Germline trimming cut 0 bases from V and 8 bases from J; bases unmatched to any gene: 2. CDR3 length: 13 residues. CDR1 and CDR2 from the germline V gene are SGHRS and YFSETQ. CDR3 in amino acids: CASSLGQGDEQFF. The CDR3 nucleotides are TGCGCCAGCAGCTTGGGACAGGGCGATGAGCAGTTCTTC. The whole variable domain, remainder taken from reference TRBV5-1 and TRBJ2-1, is KAGVTQTPRYLIKTRGQQVTLSCSPISGHRSVSWYQQTPGQGLQFLFEYFSETQRNKGNFPGRFSGRQFSNSRSEMNVSTLELGDSALYLCASSLGQGDEQFFGPGTRLTVL.

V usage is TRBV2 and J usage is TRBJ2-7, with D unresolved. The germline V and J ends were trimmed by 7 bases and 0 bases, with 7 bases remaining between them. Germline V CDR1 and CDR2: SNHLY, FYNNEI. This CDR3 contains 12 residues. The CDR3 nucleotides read TGTGCCAGCACGAATAGCTCCTACGAGCAGTACTTC. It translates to CASTNSSYEQYF.

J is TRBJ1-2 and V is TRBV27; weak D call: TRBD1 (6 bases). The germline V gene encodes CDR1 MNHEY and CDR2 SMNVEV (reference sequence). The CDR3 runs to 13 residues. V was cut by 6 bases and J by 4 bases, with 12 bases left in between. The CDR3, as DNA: TGTGCCAGCAGGGAGGGGGGCGTCTATGGCTACACCTTC. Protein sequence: CASREGGVYGYTF.

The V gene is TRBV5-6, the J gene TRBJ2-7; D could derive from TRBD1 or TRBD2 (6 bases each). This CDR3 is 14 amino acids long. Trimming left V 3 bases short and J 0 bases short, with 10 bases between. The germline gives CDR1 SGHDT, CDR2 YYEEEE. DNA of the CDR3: TGTGCCAGCAGCTGGAGGGGGAACTCCTACGAGCAGTACTTC. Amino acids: CASSWRGNSYEQYF.

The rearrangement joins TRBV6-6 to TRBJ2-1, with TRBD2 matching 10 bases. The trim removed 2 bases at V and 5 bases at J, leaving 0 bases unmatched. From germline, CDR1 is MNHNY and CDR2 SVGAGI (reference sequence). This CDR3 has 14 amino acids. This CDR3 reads CASSYGTSDNEQFF. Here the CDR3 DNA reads TGTGCCAGCAGTTACGGGACTAGCGACAATGAGCAGTTCTTC.